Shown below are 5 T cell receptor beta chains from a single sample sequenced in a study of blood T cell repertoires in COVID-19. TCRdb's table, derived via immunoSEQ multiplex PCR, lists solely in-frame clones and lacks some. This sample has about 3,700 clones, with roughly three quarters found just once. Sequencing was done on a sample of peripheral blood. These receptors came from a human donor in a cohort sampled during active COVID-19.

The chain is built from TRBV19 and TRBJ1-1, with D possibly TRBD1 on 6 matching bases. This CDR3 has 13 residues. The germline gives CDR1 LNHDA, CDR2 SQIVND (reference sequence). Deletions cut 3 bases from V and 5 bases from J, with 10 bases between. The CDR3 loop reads CASSMSGVTEAFF. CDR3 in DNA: TGTGCCAGTAGTATGTCAGGGGTGACTGAAGCTTTCTTT. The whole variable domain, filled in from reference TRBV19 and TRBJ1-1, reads DGGITQSPKYLFRKEGQNVTLSCEQNLNHDAMYWYRQDPGQGLRLIYYSQIVNDFQKGDIAEGYSVSREKKESFPLTVTSAQKNPTAFYLCASSMSGVTEAFFGQGTRLTVV.

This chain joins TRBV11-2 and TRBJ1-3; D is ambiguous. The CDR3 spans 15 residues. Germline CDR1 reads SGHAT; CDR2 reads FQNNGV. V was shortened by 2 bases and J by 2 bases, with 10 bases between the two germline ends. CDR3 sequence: CASSLNSGPGNTIYF. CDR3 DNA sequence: TGTGCCAGCAGCTTAAATTCGGGTCCTGGAAACACCATATATTTT.

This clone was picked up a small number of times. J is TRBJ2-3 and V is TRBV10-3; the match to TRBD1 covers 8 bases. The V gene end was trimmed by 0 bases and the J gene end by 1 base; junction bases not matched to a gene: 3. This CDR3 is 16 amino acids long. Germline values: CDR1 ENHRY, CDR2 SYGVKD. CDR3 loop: CAISESPGQGTDTQYF. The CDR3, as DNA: TGTGCCATCAGTGAGTCACCGGGACAGGGCACAGATACGCAGTATTTT.

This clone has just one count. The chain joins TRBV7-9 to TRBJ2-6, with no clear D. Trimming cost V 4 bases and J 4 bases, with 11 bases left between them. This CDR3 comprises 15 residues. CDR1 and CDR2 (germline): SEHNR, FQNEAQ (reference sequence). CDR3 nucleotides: TGTGCCAGCAGCTCCTTAACACCCGGGGCCAACGTCCTGACTTTC. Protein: CASSSLTPGANVLTF.

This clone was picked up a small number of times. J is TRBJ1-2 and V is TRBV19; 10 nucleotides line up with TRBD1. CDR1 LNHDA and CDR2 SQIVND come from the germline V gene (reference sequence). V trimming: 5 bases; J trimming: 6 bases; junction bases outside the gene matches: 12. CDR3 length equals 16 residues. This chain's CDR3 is CASSPRSTGGLDGYTF. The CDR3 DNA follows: TGTGCCAGTAGTCCCCGATCGACAGGGGGCCTCGATGGCTACACCTTC.